This T cell receptor beta chain was obtained from a study of response to subunit inactivated influenza vaccine. The sample holds a few counts of this clonotype. Using its own MiXCR run on the RT-PCR reads, TCRdb lists one record per CDR3 protein. The sample consists of roughly 650,000 distinct CDR3 sequences, 15% to 19% of them appearing once. Here the sequenced sample was PBMCs from blood, taken roughly 13 days after vaccination. The clonotype originates from a man aged 45-65 years who received an inactivated influenza vaccine.

CDR3 protein: CAWSVQVNTEAFF. CDR3 in DNA: TGTGCCTGGAGTGTACAAGTGAACACTGAAGCTTTCTTT. The J gene is TRBJ1-1, the V gene TRBV30; D gene uncertain. Germline V gives CDR1 GTSNPN, CDR2 SVGIG (reference sequence). CDR3 length: 13 residues. The V end was cut by 0 bases, the J end by 0 bases, with 5 bases between.